A single sample is the source of the 10 T cell receptor beta chains below, sequenced in a study of PD-1 blockade in classical Hodgkin lymphoma. The time point: newly diagnosed, previously untreated cHL patient sample. Purification of CD4+ T cells from thawed PBMCs was performed via magnetic negative selection. The method was immunoSEQ multiplex PCR; TCRdb's version includes in-frame clones alone and lacks a portion of them. In the table there are about 21,000 clones, about four fifths of which are singletons. The sample was CD4+ T cells from blood. The source is a human donor with classical Hodgkin lymphoma.

The chain uses TRBV28 and TRBJ2-5; D possibly corresponds to TRBD1 (5 bases). Trimming cost V 6 bases and J 5 bases, with 13 bases left between them. CDR3 length: 13 residues. In germline, CDR1 is MDHEN, CDR2 SYDVKM. The CDR3 nucleotides are TGTGCCAGCAGCCCCAGGGCCATTGAGACCCAGTACTTC. Amino acids: CASSPRAIETQYF.

The chain combines TRBV30 with TRBJ2-3; 8 nucleotides agree with TRBD2. Trimming took 0 bases from V and 1 from J; bases not matched to a gene: 9. Germline CDR1 and CDR2: GTSNPN and SVGIG (reference sequence). This CDR3 has 17 amino acids. The CDR3 protein is CAWSVRRGGRCTDTQYF. Written as DNA, the CDR3 is TGTGCCTGGAGTGTACGAAGGGGCGGGAGGTGCACAGATACGCAGTATTTT.

The chain is built from TRBV6-1 and TRBJ1-3; D is unresolved. The CDR3 consists of 16 residues. Germline V CDR1 and CDR2: MNHNS, SASEGT. The V gene lost 3 bases and the J gene lost 0 bases, with 12 bases spanning the gap. The CDR3 here is CASSEGFGVSGNTIYF. CDR3 coding DNA: TGTGCCAGCAGTGAGGGGTTTGGGGTCTCTGGAAACACCATATATTTT.

Remarks on this clone: Different DNA sequences within this sample yield the same CDR3. This chain uses TRBV28 with TRBJ1-3; 11 positions match TRBD1. CDR1 is MDHEN, CDR2 SYDVKM, per germline. CDR3 size: 16 residues. V trimming: 0 bases; J trimming: 4 bases; junction bases outside the gene matches: 2. The CDR3 reads CASSLWDRGPGNTIYF. The CDR3, as DNA: TGTGCCAGCAGTTTATGGGACAGGGGGCCAGGAAACACCATATATTTT.

The chain carries TRBV7-2 and TRBJ2-1, with 9 bases fitting TRBD2. CDR3 length: 15 amino acids. From germline, CDR1 is SGHTA and CDR2 FQGNSA. V was clipped by 4 bases and J by 8 bases; unmatched bases: 9. Here the CDR3 DNA reads TGTGCCAGCAGCTCGTTTAGCGGGAGTGTGGATGAGCAGTTCTTC. Its translation is CASSSFSGSVDEQFF. Full variable domain (missing parts from reference TRBV7-2 and TRBJ2-1): GAGVSQSPSNKVTEKGKDVELRCDPISGHTALYWYRQSLGQGLEFLIYFQGNSAPDKSGLPSDRFSAERTGGSVSTLTIQRTQQEDSAVYLCASSSFSGSVDEQFFGPGTRLTVL.

The CDR3 DNA reads as TGTGCCAGCTCACCAACCTTGGGTCAAGAGACCCAGTACTTC. It is translated as CASSPTLGQETQYF. The genes are TRBV18 and TRBJ2-5; the D is unclear. This CDR3 is 14 amino acids long. V was pared by 2 bases and J by 2 bases, with 9 bases between. The V gene's germline CDR1 is KGHSH and CDR2 LQKENI.

This rearrangement joins TRBV28 to TRBJ2-1; D may be TRBD2 (6 bases). Germline assignment: CDR1 MDHEN and CDR2 SYDVKM. V gave up 7 bases and J gave up 8 bases, with 15 bases separating them. The CDR3 totals 13 residues. The CDR3 protein is CASTPGSVHEQFF. Here the CDR3 DNA reads TGTGCCAGCACACCCGGGAGCGTGCATGAGCAGTTCTTC.

The chain employs TRBV7-9 and TRBJ2-7; perhaps TRBD1 as D (6 bases). The CDR3 runs 12 residues. Trimming left V 2 bases short and J 12 bases short, with 14 bases between. The germline V gene has CDR1 SEHNR and CDR2 FQNEAQ (reference sequence). CDR3 bases: TGTGCCAGCAGCTTAATTGGGGGCCCCCCGTACTTC. It yields the protein CASSLIGGPPYF.

V is TRBV11-2 and J is TRBJ2-3, with D possibly matching TRBD2 (6 bases). Trimming pared 0 bases from V and 3 bases from J, leaving 7 bases between. Germline V gene data show CDR1 as SGHAT and CDR2 as FQNNGV. The CDR3 runs to 14 residues. CDR3 in DNA: TGTGCCAGCAGCTTAGATCGGGGGACAGATACGCAGTATTTT. Amino acid sequence: CASSLDRGTDTQYF.

The V call is TRBV10-1, the J call TRBJ2-3; D is uncertain. V was cut by 5 bases and J by 1 base, with 7 bases left in between. In germline, CDR1 is WNHNN, CDR2 SYGVQD (reference sequence). CDR3 size: 13 residues. This chain's CDR3 is CASSFWGTDTQYF. In DNA, the CDR3 is TGCGCCAGCAGTTTTTGGGGCACAGATACGCAGTATTTT.